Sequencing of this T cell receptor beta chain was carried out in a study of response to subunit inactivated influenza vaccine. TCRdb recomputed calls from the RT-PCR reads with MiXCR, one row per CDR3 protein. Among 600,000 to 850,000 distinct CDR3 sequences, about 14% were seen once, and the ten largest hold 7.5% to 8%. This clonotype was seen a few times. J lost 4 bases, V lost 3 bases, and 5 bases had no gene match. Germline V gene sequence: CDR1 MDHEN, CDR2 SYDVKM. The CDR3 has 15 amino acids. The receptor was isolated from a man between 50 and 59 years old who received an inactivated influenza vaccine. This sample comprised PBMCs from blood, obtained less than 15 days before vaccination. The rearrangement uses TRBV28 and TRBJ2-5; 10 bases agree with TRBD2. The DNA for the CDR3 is TGTGCCAGCAGTTTGCGAGCGGGGGGGTTAGAGACCCAGTACTTC. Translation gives CASSLRAGGLETQYF.